The rows below give T cell receptor beta chains drawn from one sample of a study of blood T cell repertoires in COVID-19. Libraries were prepared by immunoSEQ multiplex PCR; TCRdb keeps only in-frame clonotypes and omits some of them. The sample holds more than 200,000 clones; roughly 80% are singletons and the top ten take 4%. Sequenced material: peripheral blood. The receptors here all came from a middle-aged woman with active or convalescent COVID-19. The CDR3 runs from the conserved cysteine through the conserved F or W. D genes are given only for firm matches. Only some rows state a clone size, as once, few, many or a class for expanded clones.

J: TRBJ1-6; V: TRBV11-3; size: .; D: .; DNA: TGTGCCAGCAGCTTACAGGATTCACCCCTCCACTTT; CDR3: CASSLQDSPLHF
J: TRBJ1-1; V: TRBV29-1; size: .; D: .; DNA: TGCAGCGTTGTCTCCGGGTTTCGGAGCACTGAAGCTTTCTTT; CDR3: CSVVSGFRSTEAFF
J: TRBJ2-1; V: TRBV10-3; size: .; D: TRBD1; DNA: TGTGCCATCTCCTCGAGGACAGGGAGAAGAAGGGGCTCCTACAATGAGCAGTTCTTC; CDR3: CAISSRTGRRRGSYNEQFF
J: TRBJ1-5; V: TRBV3-1/TRBV3-2; size: .; D: .; DNA: TGTGCCAGCAGCCAAGAGGGAGGACGAGGTGGCAATCAGCCCCAGCATTTT; CDR3: CASSQEGGRGGNQPQHF
J: TRBJ1-4; V: TRBV6-5; size: .; D: TRBD1; DNA: TGTGCCAGCAGGACAGGGAGTAAAAATGAAAAACTGTTTTTT; CDR3: CASRTGSKNEKLFF
J: TRBJ1-4; V: TRBV10-1; size: .; D: .; DNA: TGCGCCAGCAGTGGGGGGGTCCTGGGTGAAAAACTGTTTTTT; CDR3: CASSGGVLGEKLFF
J: TRBJ1-3; V: TRBV9; size: .; D: .; DNA: TGTGCCAGCAGCGTAGCGAGCGTCGGGACTATGTTAGGGTCCATATATTTT; CDR3: CASSVASVGTMLGSIYF
J: TRBJ2-4; V: TRBV4-2; size: .; D: .; DNA: TGTGCCAGCAGCCAGGAACTAGAAGGGGCCAAAAACATTCAGTACTTC; CDR3: CASSQELEGAKNIQYF
J: TRBJ2-5; V: TRBV15; size: .; D: TRBD2; DNA: TGTGCCACCAGCAACAGTAGGCGGGGGGAGACCCAGTACTTC; CDR3: CATSNSRRGETQYF
J: TRBJ2-2; V: TRBV30; size: .; D: TRBD1; DNA: TGTGCCTGTAGCATGGACAGGGGCCGCGGGGAGCTGTTTTTT; CDR3: CACSMDRGRGELFF
J: TRBJ1-5; V: TRBV5-8; size: .; D: .; DNA: TGTGCCAGCAGCCCGGGGAGAGATCAGCCCCAGCATTTT; CDR3: CASSPGRDQPQHF
J: TRBJ2-7; V: TRBV28; size: .; D: .; DNA: TGTGCCAGCAGAGACCCAGGGTTCTACGAGCAGTACTTC; CDR3: CASRDPGFYEQYF
J: TRBJ2-7; V: TRBV24-1; size: few; D: TRBD1; DNA: TGTGCCACCAGTGAGACGACAGGGGTGGTTTACGAGCAGTACTTC; CDR3: CATSETTGVVYEQYF
J: TRBJ1-1; V: TRBV19; size: few; D: .; DNA: TGTGCCAGTACCAAGGCGGGGGTATGGAACACTGAAGCTTTCTTT; CDR3: CASTKAGVWNTEAFF
J: TRBJ1-2; V: TRBV7-9; size: .; D: .; DNA: TGTGCCAGCAGCCGGACAGACCTCTATGGCTACACCTTC; CDR3: CASSRTDLYGYTF
J: TRBJ1-5; V: TRBV6-4; size: .; D: TRBD1; DNA: TGTGCCAGCAGAGCGACAGGGAAAGGGAATCAGCCCCAGCATTTT; CDR3: CASRATGKGNQPQHF
J: TRBJ2-7; V: TRBV4-1; size: .; D: .; DNA: TGCGCCAGCAGCCAAGACCAGCGCTACGAGCAGTACTTC; CDR3: CASSQDQRYEQYF
J: TRBJ1-4; V: TRBV12-3/TRBV12-4; size: once; D: .; DNA: TGTGCCAGCACCAGGTCACGGAATGAAAAACTGTTTTTT; CDR3: CASTRSRNEKLFF
J: TRBJ2-2; V: TRBV7-3; size: .; D: .; DNA: TGTGCCAGCAGCTTAGCTAAAGGAGGCACCGGGGAGCTGTTTTTT; CDR3: CASSLAKGGTGELFF
J: TRBJ2-6; V: TRBV6-6; size: .; D: TRBD1; DNA: TGTGCCAGCAGTCCCAGGACAGGGGCCCTACTACCTGGGGCCAACGTCCTGACTTTC; CDR3: CASSPRTGALLPGANVLTF
J: TRBJ2-3; V: TRBV18; size: .; D: .; DNA: TGTGCCAGCTCACCTAACGGAGCAGATACGCAGTATTTT; CDR3: CASSPNGADTQYF
J: TRBJ2-1; V: TRBV6-1; size: .; D: TRBD2; DNA: TGTGCCAGCAGTGAAAATAGCGGGGGTTACAATGAGCAGTTCTTC; CDR3: CASSENSGGYNEQFF
J: TRBJ2-7; V: TRBV3-1/TRBV3-2; size: .; D: TRBD1; DNA: TGTGCCAGCAGCCCGACAGGGGCGAAACACGAGCAGTACTTC; CDR3: CASSPTGAKHEQYF
J: TRBJ2-7; V: TRBV18; size: few; D: TRBD1; DNA: TGTGCCAGCTCACCGACAGGGAAATACGAGCAGTACTTC; CDR3: CASSPTGKYEQYF
J: TRBJ2-5; V: TRBV11-2; size: .; D: TRBD2; DNA: TGTGCCAGCAGCTTAGATACTAGCGGGGGCGAGACCCAGTACTTC; CDR3: CASSLDTSGGETQYF
J: TRBJ1-2; V: TRBV19; size: .; D: .; DNA: TGTGCCAGTAGTATATCAATCGGGGTAGGAGGCTACACCTTC; CDR3: CASSISIGVGGYTF
J: TRBJ1-5; V: TRBV19; size: once; D: .; DNA: TGTGCCAGTAGTATCTCGGCGGAGCCCCAGCATTTT; CDR3: CASSISAEPQHF
J: TRBJ2-1; V: TRBV7-9; size: few; D: TRBD2; DNA: TGTGCCAGCAGCTCCCGATTAGCGGGGGTCAATGAGCAGTTCTTC; CDR3: CASSSRLAGVNEQFF
J: TRBJ2-3; V: TRBV2; size: .; D: TRBD2; DNA: TGTGCCAGCAAGGGGCGGGGGGGCACAGATACGCAGTATTTT; CDR3: CASKGRGGTDTQYF
J: TRBJ1-1; V: TRBV19; size: .; D: .; DNA: TGTGCCAGTACTCCTTTGACGTGGACAACGGGTACTGAAGCTTTCTTT; CDR3: CASTPLTWTTGTEAFF
J: TRBJ2-5; V: TRBV10-3; size: .; D: TRBD1; DNA: TGTGCCATCGGGACAGCTCAAGAGACCCAGTACTTC; CDR3: CAIGTAQETQYF
J: TRBJ1-3; V: TRBV7-2; size: .; D: .; DNA: TGTGCCAGCAGCTTAGCGGGAGGGAACTCTGGAAACACCATATATTTT; CDR3: CASSLAGGNSGNTIYF
J: TRBJ2-5; V: TRBV5-1; size: .; D: .; DNA: TGCGCCAGCAGCGAAGGACAGAGGTCTAGCTCGGTTTTGGAGACCCAGTACTTC; CDR3: CASSEGQRSSSVLETQYF